Listed here are 14 T cell receptor beta chains from one sample, sequenced in a study of post-analysis software for immune sequencing data. General study points: Patients carried five TRBV segments more frequently than controls did, and TRBV5-6, TRBV5-1 and TRBV20-1 were among them.

No cognate antigen is known for these TCRs. Unique molecular identifiers were built into the TCR beta cDNA libraries. TCRdb called the PCR reads again in MiXCR, with one record for every CDR3 protein. The profile shows a few hundred thousand distinct CDR3 sequences, roughly 45% of them singletons. The sequenced sample consisted of blood. These receptors originate from a girl aged 10-17 years with multiple sclerosis.

The chain has TRBV28 and TRBJ2-1; TRBD2 aligns across 11 bases. The junction had 18 bases not matched to a gene; V was cut back by 7 bases and J by 7 bases. The CDR3 runs to 18 residues. Per the germline V gene, CDR1 is MDHEN and CDR2 is SYDVKM. Written as DNA, the CDR3 is TGTGCCAGCAAGAGCCGTAGCGGGAGGGCCAGGGTAAGGAATGAGCAGTTCTTC. It translates to CASKSRSGRARVRNEQFF.

On this clonotype itself: One base away lies a much larger clone, so this may be a sequencing read error. Lacking the conserved final phenylalanine or tryptophan, this CDR3 likely reflects a read error. The chain joins TRBV7-9 to TRBJ2-7; 7 bases match TRBD2. The J call could be wrong; TRBJ2-5 is a better fit for the DNA end. Germline assignment: CDR1 SEHNR and CDR2 FQNEAQ (reference sequence). The length of the CDR3 is 14 residues. CDR3 in amino acids: CASSPTGGEETQYL. CDR3 DNA: TGTGCCAGCAGCCCCACGGGGGGAGAAGAGACCCAGTACCTC.

Comments on this clonotype: A read error may produce the germline difference seen at one junction end. The V call is TRBV3-1, the J call TRBJ2-7; D not certain. This CDR3 contains 12 residues. Germline V CDR1 and CDR2: LGHDT, YNNKEL (reference sequence). The CDR3 DNA is TGTGTCAGCAGCCAAGAGACCTACGAGCAGTACTTC. Its translation: CVSSQETYEQYF.

This clonotype was seen a few times. CDR3 DNA sequence: TGTGCCAGCAGTTCCACAGCTGTCCAAGAGACCCAGTACTTC. This encodes CASSSTAVQETQYF. This chain joins TRBV12-3 or TRBV12-4 and TRBJ2-5; no clear D gene. The CDR3 totals 14 residues. V lost 4 bases, J lost 1 base, and 10 bases lay in between.

The V and J genes are TRBV20-1 and TRBJ2-1; 8 bases fit TRBD2. V lost 0 bases and J lost 4; bases outside the gene matches: 8. The CDR3 is 16 residues long. Germline CDR1 DFQATT, CDR2 SNEGSKA (reference sequence). The CDR3 DNA reads as TGCAGTGCTAGAGATACGGCGGGAGGCCCGTACAATGAGCAGTTCTTC. Protein product: CSARDTAGGPYNEQFF.

This clonotype was seen only a few times. The J gene is TRBJ2-3, the V gene TRBV4-2; unclear D gene. Trimming took off 0 bases at V and 5 bases at J, with 6 bases between the two ends. Germline V gene data show CDR1 as LGHNA and CDR2 as YNFKEQ. This CDR3 has 13 amino acids. Here the CDR3 DNA reads TGTGCCAGCAGCCAAGAAGCTGGAGATACGCAGTATTTT. Protein product: CASSQEAGDTQYF.

CDR3 DNA: TGCGCCAGCAGCCAAGATAAAGGAGGACAGAGGAACACTGAAGCTTTCTTT. Translated: CASSQDKGGQRNTEAFF. The chain uses TRBV4-1 and TRBJ1-1, with D possibly matching TRBD1 (6 bases). This CDR3 is 17 amino acids long. V was trimmed by 0 bases and J by 1 base, leaving 15 bases between them. Germline V lookup: CDR1 MGHRA, CDR2 YSYEKL.

This clonotype was seen a handful of times. V and J are TRBV11-2 and TRBJ2-3; perhaps TRBD2 as D (6 bases). The CDR3 extends over 15 amino acids. CDR1 SGHAT and CDR2 FQNNGV come from the germline V gene. V lost 2 bases and J 4 bases, leaving 13 bases between the germline ends. CDR3 sequence reads: CASSLSGSGSDTQYF. The CDR3 nucleotides are TGTGCCAGCAGCTTATCCGGGAGTGGATCAGATACGCAGTATTTT.

V is TRBV12-3 or TRBV12-4 and J is TRBJ1-4, with 7 bases identical to TRBD1. J lost 8 bases, V lost 3 bases, and 30 bases had no gene match. The CDR3 has 22 amino acids. DNA for the CDR3: TGTGCCAGCAGTTTCGACCCAAACAGTCCAAACCGGCGCCGACAGGGTTGGGAAAAACTGTTTTTT. Protein: CASSFDPNSPNRRRQGWEKLFF.

The chain links TRBV5-1 to TRBJ1-5, with D possibly TRBD1 on 5 matching bases. V was pared by 0 bases and J by 6 bases, with 10 bases between. CDR1 is SGHRS and CDR2 is YFSETQ in the germline V gene. CDR3 length: 14 residues. The DNA for the CDR3 is TGCGCCAGCAGCTTGGCGGCGGGGGGTCAGCCCCAGCATTTT. Translating it yields CASSLAAGGQPQHF.

The rearrangement joins TRBV5-1 to TRBJ2-1, with D possibly matching TRBD2 (6 bases). Germline V CDR1 and CDR2: SGHRS, YFSETQ. There are 14 residues in the CDR3. V lost 4 bases to trimming and J lost 6 bases, with 14 bases between them. The CDR3 here is CASSDLARGNEQFF. As DNA, the CDR3 is TGCGCCAGCAGCGACCTAGCGAGAGGCAATGAGCAGTTCTTC.

The V gene is TRBV11-1, the J gene TRBJ2-7, with D possibly TRBD2 on 6 matching bases. CDR3 size: 13 residues. The V gene lost 6 bases and the J gene lost 2 bases, with 11 bases spanning the gap. CDR1 and CDR2 (germline): SGHAT, FQDESV (reference sequence). This CDR3 reads CASRSGLTYEQYF. The CDR3, as DNA: TGTGCCAGCAGGAGCGGGCTTACCTACGAGCAGTACTTC.

This clonotype was picked up many times. The DNA of the CDR3 is TGCGCCAGCAGCTTGGCAGGAGGGAACGAGCAGTACTTC. Translated: CASSLAGGNEQYF. This chain joins TRBV5-1 and TRBJ2-7; D may be TRBD2 (6 bases). V was shortened by 0 bases and J by 5 bases, with 9 bases between the two germline ends. Germline assignment: CDR1 SGHRS and CDR2 YFSETQ. This CDR3 is 13 amino acids long.

This sequence joins TRBV11-2 and TRBJ2-5, with TRBD2 matching 7 bases. CDR3 length equals 13 residues. The trim removed 5 bases at V and 2 bases at J, leaving 2 bases unmatched. CDR1 and CDR2 (germline): SGHAT, FQNNGV. The CDR3 bases are TGTGCCAGCAGCCGGACTAGACAAGAGACCCAGTACTTC. Translated: CASSRTRQETQYF.